Sequencing of this T cell receptor beta chain was carried out in a study of early T cells in non-severe SARS-CoV-2 infection (dated by TCRdb to about 2021). About the full investigation: TCR sequencing used bulk RNA from unsorted whole blood, so alpha and beta chains could not be paired. The full study reports these points: Matching against VDJdb was skewed toward anti-spike CD8 responses, likely underestimated virus-specific expansions, and missed private and CD4 specificities.

In the case of this clonotype: Its antigen has not been determined. There are no base qualities to consult, and no much larger clone falls within one base.

The CDR3 goes from the cysteine to the phenylalanine over 14 residues. Only the CDR3 part of the read is kept: 42 bases, read in frame from the first base. V is clipped by 9 bases and J by 0 bases, and the sequence between their germline boundaries is 10 bases long. CDR1 and CDR2, looked up from the germline V gene, are KGHDR and SFDVKD. This was a case-control study nested in a cohort of healthcare workers in London, UK, who had nasopharyngeal swab PCR tests and blood samples taken every week. Between 23 and 31 March 2020, the week of the UK lockdown, healthcare workers were enrolled and then followed up weekly for as long as 16 weeks. Library preparation was by 5' RACE. TCRdb lists the instrument as NextSeq 500. Unique molecular identifiers were attached to individual cDNA molecules in the TCR library protocol so that sequencing error and PCR bias could be corrected. Both TCR alpha and beta chains were sequenced, and tight co-correlation was observed between alpha and beta sequence abundances in each sample. Processing in the source paper ran as follows. V gene, J gene and CDR3 annotation of TCR sequences was performed with Decombinator V4. TCRs were defined as expanded if a significant change between any two time points was detected under a Poisson model with p below 0.0001. TCR abundances were normalised to the total number of TCRs sequenced per sample and were expressed as counts per million. MAIT TCRs were defined by TRAV1-2 paired with TRAJ12, TRAJ20 or TRAJ33, and iNKT TCRs by TRAV10 paired with TRAJ18. VDJdb, accessed on 1 November 2021, was searched for TCRs annotated for CMV, EBV and SARS-CoV-2, and TCRs annotated for more than one antigen were excluded. The public reads were reanalyzed by TCRdb: fastp trimming at Q25, MiXCR alignment, in-frame beta chains only. Rows merge per CDR3 protein into single entries with the most common DNA and genes. TCRdb, not the original authors, processed these V and J calls. The sample table holds fewer than 120,000 distinct CDR3 sequences, of which roughly 12% were seen once. The ten largest clones represent approximately 3.5% of the sample.

This TCR was recovered from an adult who was a healthcare worker with PCR-confirmed SARS-CoV-2 infection or an uninfected control (not recorded which). The sample in question was whole blood, obtained at baseline. The chain links TRBV24-1 with TRBJ2-2, with a weak D call of TRBD1 (6 bases match). The CDR3 reads CATQGHSNTGELFF. The DNA reads as follows: TGTGCCACCCAGGGACACTCGAACACCGGGGAGCTGTTTTTT.